This T cell receptor beta chain was sequenced for a study of radiotherapy plus CTLA-4 blockade in lung cancer. Study conclusions and caveats: Expansion of tumor-derived TCR clones was observed in blood after radiotherapy plus ipilimumab.

This CDR3 has 14 amino acids. The V end was cut by 3 bases, the J end by 5 bases, with 8 bases between. Looked up from germline, CDR1 is KGHSH and CDR2 is LQKENI. Sequenced by immunoSEQ multiplex PCR; TCRdb stores in-frame clones only, minus some. The profile shows 40,000 to 50,000 clones, around 72% of them singletons. In the case of this clone: Its target is unknown.

Sequenced here: peripheral blood, sampled from a patient treated with radiotherapy plus ipilimumab. The rearrangement joins TRBV18 to TRBJ1-6; D perhaps matches TRBD1 (5 bases). The sequence derives from a human donor with non-small cell lung cancer who had a complete response to radiotherapy plus ipilimumab. The chain's CDR3 is CASSPLGDNSPLHF. CDR3 sequence (DNA): TGTGCCAGCTCACCCCTAGGGGATAATTCACCCCTCCACTTT.